A selection of T cell receptor beta chains follows, all from one sample in a study of T-cell memory formation after mild COVID-19. Each CDR3 protein gets one entry after TCRdb re-called the 5' RACE reads with MiXCR. Of about 470,000 distinct CDR3 sequences listed, 20% to 30% were seen once; the top ten hold around 13%. Sequenced material: PBMCs or a T cell subset sorted from them (not recorded which). The receptors were gathered from an adult woman who had mild COVID-19 (a few samples of this study predate the infection). Cell type and time point are not known. The CDR3 runs from the conserved cysteine through the conserved F or W. D genes are given only for firm matches. Where a row states a size, it is once, few, many or the class of an expanded clone; other rows omit it.

v_gene,j_gene,abundance,d_gene,CDR3nt,CDR3aa
TRBV6-5,TRBJ1-1,.,.,TGTGCCAGCAGGACACAGGGAAAAACTGAAGCTTTCTTT,CASRTQGKTEAFF
TRBV20-1,TRBJ2-7,.,TRBD2,TGCAGTGTTCCTAGCGGTTACGAGCAGTACTTC,CSVPSGYEQYF
TRBV15,TRBJ1-1,.,.,TGTGCCACCAGCAGAGAGGAACCGAACACTGAAGCTTTCTTT,CATSREEPNTEAFF
TRBV25-1,TRBJ2-7,.,TRBD1,TGTGCCAGCACACCGGGACAGGGGGCATGGGAGCAGTACTTC,CASTPGQGAWEQYF
TRBV20-1,TRBJ2-1,few,TRBD2,TGCAGTGCTAGAGTGACCGGGAGGTCCCCCAATGAGCAGTTCTTC,CSARVTGRSPNEQFF
TRBV12-3/TRBV12-4,TRBJ2-7,.,.,TGTGCCAGCAGTTTCGGCAGGTTCTACGAGCAGTACTTC,CASSFGRFYEQYF
TRBV24-1,TRBJ2-1,.,.,TGTGCCACCAGCTCCTTGGCTCGCGCCAATGAGCAGTTCTTC,CATSSLARANEQFF
TRBV20-1,TRBJ2-1,few,TRBD2,TGCAGTGCTAGGGGACTAGCGGGGTATAATGAGCAGTTCTTC,CSARGLAGYNEQFF
TRBV7-9,TRBJ2-7,.,TRBD1,TGTGCCAGCGAATTATGGGACGTGGGACAGGAGCAGTACTTC,CASELWDVGQEQYF
TRBV5-1,TRBJ1-2,few,TRBD1,TGCGCCAGCAGCCCATACTCGGACAGGGGTGACTATGGCTACACCTTC,CASSPYSDRGDYGYTF
TRBV9,TRBJ1-2,.,.,TGTGCCAGCAGCGTAGCCACGTACTATGGCTACACCTTC,CASSVATYYGYTF
TRBV6-5,TRBJ2-7,.,TRBD2,TGTGCCAGCAGTTACGACAGGACTAGCGCGACTTACGAGCAGTACTTC,CASSYDRTSATYEQYF
TRBV11-2,TRBJ2-7,few,TRBD2,TGTGCCAGCAGCTTAGCGGGGACTAGCGGGAGTGTGAAGCAGTACTTC,CASSLAGTSGSVKQYF
TRBV7-8,TRBJ2-1,many,TRBD1,TGTGCCAGCAGACAGGGGGATGCCTACAATGAGCAGTTCTTC,CASRQGDAYNEQFF
TRBV7-9,TRBJ1-2,.,.,TGTGCCAGCAGCTTATCCGGGGGGTCTGCTAACTATGGCTACACCTTC,CASSLSGGSANYGYTF
TRBV24-1,TRBJ2-5,many,.,TGTGCCATAAATGGACACGGGCCACGAGAGACCCAGTACTTC,CAINGHGPRETQYF
TRBV4-1,TRBJ2-5,few,.,TGCGCCAGCAGCCAAGATCCCCCGGGACGAACAGAGACCCAGTACTTC,CASSQDPPGRTETQYF
TRBV6-5,TRBJ1-1,.,TRBD1,TGTGCCAGCAGTTACTACAGGGGAGGGAACACTGAAGCTTTCTTT,CASSYYRGGNTEAFF
TRBV2,TRBJ2-7,.,.,TGTGCCAGCACTATCGGGGGGCACGAGCAGTACTTC,CASTIGGHEQYF
TRBV3-1,TRBJ1-2,.,.,TGTGCCAGCAGCCAAGGGCAGAAGGGTCATGGCTACACCTTC,CASSQGQKGHGYTF
TRBV27,TRBJ1-1,once,.,TGTGCCAGCAGTTTCTTAGTCCAGCTCGGGACTGAAGCTTTCTTT,CASSFLVQLGTEAFF
TRBV29-1,TRBJ2-1,.,TRBD2,TGCAGCGTTGAGGGTTTAGCGGGAGCGTACAATGAGCAGTTCTTC,CSVEGLAGAYNEQFF
TRBV5-1,TRBJ1-2,.,TRBD1,TGCGCCAGCAGCCCAGGGACAGGGCACTATGGCTACACCTTC,CASSPGTGHYGYTF
TRBV18,TRBJ2-2,few,.,TGTGCCAGCTCACCCGACTCCCTCAACACCGGGGAGCTGTTTTTT,CASSPDSLNTGELFF
TRBV11-2,TRBJ1-2,.,.,TGTGCCAGCAGCTCCCCTTACGAGGGTTACGGCTACACCTTC,CASSSPYEGYGYTF